The 30 T cell receptor beta chains given below trace back to one sample, sequenced in a study of T cell repertoires in cytomegalovirus infection. One entry per CDR3 protein results from TCRdb running MiXCR on the reads. The data contain some 440,000 distinct CDR3 sequences, around 32% of them singletons. Sequenced input: PBMCs. Receptors originate from a human donor in good health (CMV status not recorded). Some clones in this sample may be carry-over from other donors' samples.

The table lists this clonotype with a few counts. CDR3 nucleotides: TGTGCCAGCAGTTACACCGACAGGGGGAAGGGTGAGCAGTTCTTC. Protein product: CASSYTDRGKGEQFF. The chain is built from TRBV6-2 or TRBV6-3 and TRBJ2-1; TRBD1 agrees at 9 bases. CDR1 MNHEY and CDR2 SVGEGT come from the germline V gene. CDR3 length: 15 amino acids. Trimming removed 2 bases from V and 9 bases from J; junction bases left unmatched: 8.

The gene calls are TRBV12-3 or TRBV12-4 and TRBJ1-5; 7 bases line up with TRBD1. V shed 7 bases and J 3 bases; nucleotides not matched to a gene: 9. The CDR3 is 15 amino acids. The CDR3 region has the DNA TGTGCCAGCACCCTGACAGGGAGTTCCAATCAGCCCCAGCATTTT. Protein product: CASTLTGSSNQPQHF.

This clonotype was counted between two and nine times. The V and J genes are TRBV12-3 or TRBV12-4 and TRBJ2-5, with 8 bases aligning to TRBD2. Trimming removed 7 bases from V and 5 bases from J; junction bases left unmatched: 12. The CDR3 sequence is 15 residues long. CDR3 sequence: CASNSAGGGGETQYF. CDR3 sequence (DNA): TGTGCCAGCAACTCCGCCGGGGGGGGCGGGGAGACCCAGTACTTC.

This clonotype was counted a few times. The chain's CDR3 is CASNAQGAAETQYF. CDR3 sequence (DNA): TGTGCCAGTAATGCGCAGGGGGCGGCGGAGACCCAGTACTTC. This chain uses TRBV19 with TRBJ2-5, with 8 bases matching TRBD1. Germline V gene sequence: CDR1 LNHDA, CDR2 SQIVND (reference sequence). Unmatched junction bases numbered 9, after V lost 7 bases and J lost 5 bases. The CDR3 loop spans 14 amino acids.

This clonotype appeared a few times. The rearrangement uses TRBV2 and TRBJ1-1; no clear D. The length of the CDR3 is 12 residues. From germline, CDR1 is SNHLY and CDR2 FYNNEI. Trimming took 2 bases from V and 5 from J, leaving 6 bases between them. The CDR3, as DNA: TGTGCCAGCAGTGAATTTTGGACTGAAGCTTTCTTT. Encoded protein: CASSEFWTEAFF.

This clonotype appeared a few times. The chain has TRBV5-6 and TRBJ2-5, with D possibly being TRBD2 (6 bases). Between the trimmed V and J ends, which lost 4 bases and 2 bases, there was a span of 15 bases. This CDR3 has 15 residues. The V gene's germline CDR1 is SGHDT and CDR2 YYEEEE. This CDR3 reads CASSPKSGYQETQYF. As DNA, the CDR3 is TGTGCCAGCAGCCCCAAAAGCGGGTATCAAGAGACCCAGTACTTC.

The chain recombines TRBV18 with TRBJ2-3; D tentatively reads TRBD1 or TRBD2 (6 bases each). Germline CDR1 KGHSH, CDR2 LQKENI. This CDR3 has 16 residues. V lost 2 bases to trimming and J lost 2 bases, with 14 bases between them. The CDR3 bases are TGTGCCAGCTCACCAGGTACGGGGGCGCTCACAGATACGCAGTATTTT. It yields the protein CASSPGTGALTDTQYF.

V usage is TRBV14 and J usage is TRBJ2-4; no clear D gene. V was shortened by 0 bases and J by 2 bases, with 17 bases between the two germline ends. The CDR3 has 18 residues. Germline lookup yields CDR1 SGHDN and CDR2 FVKESK. The CDR3 protein is CASSQDGNSSTTKNIQYF. CDR3 sequence (DNA): TGTGCCAGCAGCCAAGATGGGAACAGCTCAACCACCAAAAACATTCAGTACTTC.

The V and J genes are TRBV11-1 and TRBJ2-1; TRBD1 aligns across 7 bases. Germline CDR1 SGHAT, CDR2 FQDESV (reference sequence). Losses at the gene ends were 5 bases for V and 8 bases for J; bases not matched to a gene: 6. This CDR3 region has 13 residues. The CDR3 here is CASSMTGFDEQFF. The CDR3 coding sequence is TGTGCCAGCAGCATGACAGGGTTTGATGAGCAGTTCTTC.

The chain carries TRBV6-1 and TRBJ1-1, with TRBD1 matching over 9 bases. Germline trimming cut 8 bases from V and 6 bases from J; bases unmatched to any gene: 1. The CDR3 consists of 11 residues. Germline V gives CDR1 MNHNS, CDR2 SASEGT. DNA of the CDR3: TGTGCCAGCGACAGGGGGTCTGAAGCTTTCTTT. It yields the protein CASDRGSEAFF.

The chain couples TRBV6-2 or TRBV6-3 to TRBJ1-2; perhaps TRBD1 as D (5 bases). The CDR3 sequence is 11 residues long. The germline V and J ends were trimmed by 10 bases and 7 bases, with 13 bases remaining between them. Germline values: CDR1 MNHEY, CDR2 SVGEGT. DNA of the CDR3: TGTGCCACCTCGGGGAGGGGTGGCTACACCTTC. Translated: CATSGRGGYTF.

The chain recombines TRBV12-3 or TRBV12-4 with TRBJ2-1; weak D call: TRBD2 (5 bases). The CDR3 spans 14 residues. Deletions cut 2 bases from V and 3 bases from J, with 8 bases between. The CDR3 reads CASSLRGLYNEQFF. The CDR3 nucleotides are TGTGCCAGCAGTTTACGAGGGCTCTACAATGAGCAGTTCTTC.

Only one count was recorded for this clonotype. An end of the junction does not agree with germline; a read error may underlie this. The chain recombines TRBV7-6 with TRBJ2-5, with 11 bases aligning to TRBD2. The germline V gene has CDR1 SGHVS and CDR2 FNYEAQ. This CDR3 contains 17 residues. Here the CDR3 reads CANSLGPTSGAQETQYF. CDR3 bases: TGTGCCAACAGCTTAGGGCCGACTAGCGGGGCTCAAGAGACCCAGTACTTC.

Worth noting for this clonotype: A much larger clone lies a single base off, so this may be a read error. The chain employs TRBV11-2 and TRBJ2-1; 8 nucleotides align to TRBD2. This CDR3 region has 18 residues. The J segment lost 0 bases and the V segment lost 2 bases, leaving 9 bases of the junction unmatched. Germline CDR1 SGHAT, CDR2 FQNNGV. The CDR3 region has the DNA TGTGCCAGCAGCTTATTACTAGCGGTGGTCTTCTCCTACAATGAGCAGTTCTTC. This gives the protein CASSLLLAVVFSYNEQFF. Full variable domain (remainder filled in from reference TRBV11-2 and TRBJ2-1): EAGVAQSPRYKIIEKRQSVAFWCNPISGHATLYWYQQILGQGPKLLIQFQNNGVVDDSQLPKDRFSAERLKGVDSTLKIQPAKLEDSAVYLCASSLLLAVVFSYNEQFFGPGTRLTVL.

On this clonotype itself: Mismatch with germline at one junction end may stem from a read error. This rearrangement joins TRBV5-1 to TRBJ1-6; D is unclear. The CDR3 consists of 14 residues. Germline V gene lookup returns CDR1 SGHRS and CDR2 YFSETQ. The CDR3 sequence: CASSLGQQNSPLHF. CDR3 nucleotides: TGTGCCAGCAGCTTAGGCCAGCAGAATTCACCCCTCCACTTT.

V usage is TRBV6-5 and J usage is TRBJ2-1; D gene uncertain. The germline CDR1 and CDR2 sequences are MNHEY and SVGAGI. This CDR3 has 14 residues. V was shortened by 0 bases and J by 6 bases, with 9 bases between the two germline ends. CDR3 DNA: TGTGCCAGCAGTTACTCTTCGGATCCCAATGAGCAGTTCTTC. It encodes CASSYSSDPNEQFF.

The chain carries TRBV4-1 and TRBJ1-6, with D hard to call. The V gene lost 3 bases and the J gene lost 5 bases, with 17 bases spanning the gap. Germline lookup yields CDR1 MGHRA and CDR2 YSYEKL. There are 17 residues in the CDR3. The CDR3 sequence is CASSHEPRRGNNSPLHF. CDR3 coding DNA: TGCGCCAGCAGCCACGAACCAAGGCGGGGAAATAATTCACCCCTCCACTTT.

With regard to this clonotype: Because it lacks the conserved phenylalanine or tryptophan at the end, this CDR3 is likely a read error. The genes are TRBV12-3 or TRBV12-4 and TRBJ1-5, with 7 bases fitting TRBD1. The ends lost 5 bases at V and 5 bases at J; junction bases unmatched: 6. CDR3 length: 14 residues. Here the CDR3 reads CASSQQGIHQPQHL. The CDR3 region has the DNA TGTGCCAGCAGTCAACAGGGGATTCATCAGCCCCAGCATTTG.

Ten or more counts support this clonotype. The rearrangement links TRBV11-2 to TRBJ1-2; no reliable D call. Deletions cut 6 bases from V and 0 bases from J, with 20 bases between. There are 17 residues in the CDR3. Looked up from germline, CDR1 is SGHAT and CDR2 is FQNNGV. As DNA, the CDR3 is TGTGCCAGCAGGTCAATCGGAGGACGGAAAACTAACTATGGCTACACCTTC. Protein product: CASRSIGGRKTNYGYTF. Using reference TRBV11-2 and TRBJ1-2 for the parts outside the CDR3, the full variable domain is EAGVAQSPRYKIIEKRQSVAFWCNPISGHATLYWYQQILGQGPKLLIQFQNNGVVDDSQLPKDRFSAERLKGVDSTLKIQPAKLEDSAVYLCASRSIGGRKTNYGYTFGSGTRLTVV.

The genes are TRBV4-1 and TRBJ2-7, with a possible D match to TRBD2 (5 bases). This CDR3 is 16 amino acids long. Per the germline V gene, CDR1 is MGHRA and CDR2 is YSYEKL. V shed 1 base and J shed 0 bases, with 13 bases lying between them. The CDR3 reads CASSQVRGIGSYEQYF. The CDR3, as DNA: TGCGCCAGCAGCCAAGTCCGAGGGATAGGCTCCTACGAGCAGTACTTC.

This clonotype was detected only a few times. The chain couples TRBV6-5 to TRBJ2-3; no reliable D call. The germline gives CDR1 MNHEY, CDR2 SVGAGI. This CDR3 contains 13 residues. The V end was cut by 2 bases, the J end by 2 bases, with 5 bases between. For the CDR3, the DNA is TGTGCCAGCAGTTACGCGGTCACAGATACGCAGTATTTT. Translating it yields CASSYAVTDTQYF.

The rearrangement uses TRBV18 and TRBJ1-3; maybe TRBD1 (6 bases). The CDR3 has 14 residues. The V and J ends lost 3 bases and 4 bases respectively, with 10 bases between them. CDR1 and CDR2 from the germline V gene are KGHSH and LQKENI. For the CDR3, the DNA is TGTGCCAGCTCACCCGGGACAATAGGAAACACCATATATTTT. Translating it yields CASSPGTIGNTIYF.

This clonotype turned up a few times. CDR3 region: CASSDRRRSYNEQFF. For the CDR3, the DNA is TGTGCCAGCAGCGACAGGAGGCGCTCCTACAATGAGCAGTTCTTC. The chain has TRBV2 and TRBJ2-1; tentative D call: TRBD1 (6 bases). The germline V gene encodes CDR1 SNHLY and CDR2 FYNNEI. There are 15 residues in the CDR3. V was trimmed by 6 bases and J by 0 bases, leaving 12 bases between them.

This clonotype has at least ten counts. The CDR3 DNA follows: TGTGCCAGCAGCTTAGACCCGGGACACCCAGCCAAAAACATTCAGTACTTC. Its protein product is CASSLDPGHPAKNIQYF. The chain employs TRBV7-8 and TRBJ2-4, with D possibly TRBD1 on 6 matching bases. The V gene lost 1 base and the J gene lost 0 bases, with 13 bases spanning the gap. Germline CDR1 SGHVS, CDR2 FQNEAQ. The length of the CDR3 is 17 residues.

This clonotype was detected a few times. The genes are TRBV5-1 and TRBJ2-1; perhaps TRBD1 as D (6 bases). Trimming left V 0 bases short and J 8 bases short, with 12 bases between. This CDR3 contains 14 residues. Germline loops: CDR1 SGHRS, CDR2 YFSETQ. The CDR3 coding sequence is TGCGCCAGCAGCTTGGACCTGGGGGCGGATGAGCAGTTCTTC. As protein: CASSLDLGADEQFF.

The chain joins TRBV6-1 to TRBJ1-5, with TRBD1 matching 8 bases. The CDR3 spans 17 residues. CDR1 and CDR2 from the germline V gene are MNHNS and SASEGT. V shed 6 bases, J shed 3 bases, and the junction held 13 bases outside the gene matches. The CDR3 DNA is TGTGCCAGCAGATACCGGGACAGGACTCGGGCCAATCAGCCCCAGCATTTT. It specifies CASRYRDRTRANQPQHF.

This clonotype was seen more than once but under ten times. The chain is built from TRBV12-3 or TRBV12-4 and TRBJ2-7, with D perhaps TRBD2 (7 bases). Deletions cut 3 bases from V and 3 bases from J, with 12 bases between. The CDR3 extends over 14 amino acids. This CDR3 is CASSFGGQNYEQYF. In DNA form, the CDR3 reads TGTGCCAGCAGTTTCGGGGGGCAGAACTACGAGCAGTACTTC.

The CDR3 DNA is TGTGCCAGCAGTTACGGACAGGGCAGCCACACCGGGGAGCTGTTTTTT. This codes for CASSYGQGSHTGELFF. V gene TRBV6-6 combines with J gene TRBJ2-2; 8 bases fit TRBD1. Germline loops: CDR1 MNHNY, CDR2 SVGAGI (reference sequence). The J segment lost 3 bases and the V segment lost 2 bases, leaving 5 bases of the junction unmatched. The CDR3 loop spans 16 amino acids.

On this clonotype itself: This CDR3 fails to terminate in the conserved phenylalanine or tryptophan, so it likely reflects a read error. This rearrangement joins TRBV7-6 to TRBJ2-3; D is ambiguous. Germline V gene sequence: CDR1 SGHVS, CDR2 FNYEAQ. The CDR3 has 14 residues. V lost 1 base, J lost 1 base, and 6 bases lay in between. This chain's CDR3 is CASSLGYGTDTQYL. The CDR3 DNA reads TGTGCCAGCAGCTTAGGGTACGGCACAGATACGCAGTATTTG.

This clonotype has more than one count but fewer than ten. The J gene is TRBJ1-3, the V gene TRBV12-3 or TRBV12-4, with D uncertain. Trimming took 7 bases from V and 5 from J, leaving 15 bases between them. The CDR3 contains 14 residues. CDR3 protein: CASNRWGGRNTIYF. Written as DNA, the CDR3 is TGTGCCAGCAACCGTTGGGGAGGAAGAAACACCATATATTTT.